This T cell receptor (beta chain) derives from a study of vaccination and CD4 T cells after COVID-19. For the study at large: Two of the convalescents were Hispanic, and the group consisted of six males and four females. Control cultures were given a CEFX pool, an HIV-1 Nef pool, or no peptide.

In the case of this clonotype: The antigen remains undetermined.

The J segment lost 6 bases and the V segment lost 5 bases, leaving 6 bases of the junction unmatched. The CDR3 runs 14 residues. In germline, CDR1 is SGHTA, CDR2 FQGNSA. The treatment was: roughly ten-day PBMC culture with coronavirus spike peptide pools or control peptides (ViraFEST assay). At the Johns Hopkins FTIC core, DNA taken from cultured CD4+ T cells was sequenced by way of the Oncomine TCR Beta short-read assay. TCRdb ran MiXCR on the PCR reads and lists one entry per CDR3 protein. The profile shows about 18,000 distinct CDR3 sequences, about 50% of them singletons. The specimen sequenced was CD4+ T cells from blood, cultured in vitro. The chain uses TRBV7-2 and TRBJ2-2; TRBD1 matches at 7 bases. This sequence originates from a human donor who had recovered from COVID-19. In DNA, the CDR3 is TGTGCCAGCAGCCGCCAACAGGGGCCCGGGGAGCTGTTTTTT. The encoded protein is CASSRQQGPGELFF.